This T cell receptor beta chain was identified during a study of post-analysis software for immune sequencing data. Background on the study: Patients had relapsing-remitting, secondary progressive or progressive-relapsing multiple sclerosis; some lacked subtype.

This clonotype occurred a few times. As yet, its antigen is unknown. General study points: Compared against controls, patients with multiple sclerosis displayed significantly lower normalized Chao1 diversity. Four or five TRBV segments were more frequent in patients than controls; TRBV5-6, TRBV5-1 and TRBV20-1 belonged to this group.

This CDR3 has 16 residues. With 8 bases clipped from V and 1 base from J, the junction kept 14 bases outside the gene matches. Germline V lookup: CDR1 MNHEY, CDR2 SMNVEV (reference sequence). Unique molecular identifiers were present in the TCR beta cDNA libraries. TCRdb independently ran MiXCR on the PCR reads; one entry per CDR3 protein. Found here are some 800,000 distinct CDR3 sequences, about 45% of them singletons; the top ten hold 4.9%. The specimen was blood. The chain uses TRBV27 and TRBJ2-7; 7 bases fit TRBD1. The clonotype was recovered from a girl aged 5-17 years with multiple sclerosis. The CDR3 loop is CASYIRPGQLSYEQYF. The CDR3 DNA follows: TGTGCCAGCTATATTCGCCCGGGACAGTTATCCTACGAGCAGTACTTC.